A selection of T cell receptor beta chains follows, all from one sample in a study of CD8 T cell repertoires and HIV-1 epitope variants. The repertoire was sequenced with immunoSEQ multiplex PCR; TCRdb's copy has only in-frame clones and lacks some. Here the sample spans about 6,300 clones, less than 75% being singletons. No antigens are known for them. The sequencing sample was made of cultured CD8+ T cells derived from PBMCs. These TCRs come from a male donor with HIV. Both conserved end residues are part of each CDR3. The order of the fields is V gene, CDR3 protein.

V: TRBV5-5
CDR3: CASSLGENEQYF

V: TRBV2
CDR3: CASSGVPGTENSPLHF

V: TRBV5-4
CDR3: CASSFAGQAEGEAFF

V: TRBV5-6
CDR3: CASSEPGSLNTGELFF

V: TRBV7-7
CDR3: CASSLSFGETQYF

V: TRBV25-1
CDR3: CASSPTVGLGQPYEQYF

V: TRBV5-4
CDR3: CASSFRGGHNYGYTF

V: TRBV19
CDR3: CASGDEQFF

V: TRBV7-9
CDR3: CASSLGTDQPQHF

V: TRBV19
CDR3: CASSPGQGAREQYF

V: TRBV7-6
CDR3: CASSSTRQGALNEQFF

V: TRBV25-1
CDR3: CASSPYRGNDTEAFF

V: TRBV11-2
CDR3: CASSREPGYGEKLFF

V: TRBV14
CDR3: CASSQVEEIYEQYF

V: TRBV9
CDR3: CASNHPGAPNYGYTF

V: TRBV5-8
CDR3: CASSSQSPSSYEQYF

V: TRBV9
CDR3: CASSVGGTGDEQYF

V: TRBV7-1
CDR3: CASSLRAGEQYF

V: TRBV19
CDR3: CASKGAGHQPQHF

V: TRBV16
CDR3: CASSPDRDYEQYF

V: TRBV14
CDR3: CASSQGQGYNSPLHF

V: TRBV28
CDR3: CASSPPQERTDTQYF

V: TRBV4-3
CDR3: CASSLRTGITDTQYF

V: TRBV7-6
CDR3: CASSPGLRDTYEQYF

V: TRBV9
CDR3: CASSAQDRANSPLHF

V: TRBV30
CDR3: CAWSPQSSSEQFF

V: TRBV19
CDR3: CASSMGTGGNYGYTF

V: TRBV5-4
CDR3: CASSLAETGNYEQYF

V: TRBV6-6
CDR3: CATSPGVKGYTF

V: TRBV28
CDR3: CASSPTGVNTEAFF

V: TRBV9
CDR3: CASSATGTGNEKLFF

V: TRBV6-5
CDR3: CASSYSGLAGGNEQFF

V: TRBV6-1
CDR3: CASSEATRVTGTANVLTF